This T cell receptor beta chain is from a study of T cells after yellow fever vaccination (dated by TCRdb to about 2019). As for the study more broadly: Libraries from fractions with low cell numbers were prepared with the SMART-Seq v4 Ultra Low Input RNA kit. To track T-cell clones before and after primary and booster YFV17D yellow fever vaccination, bulk TCR alpha and beta repertoires were sequenced longitudinally. Two healthy male donors, one aged 18 to 29 and one aged 30 to 40 years, made up the cohort. Bulk PBMC replicates and cell subsets were isolated from blood drawn at multiple timepoints before and after both primary and secondary immunization. The investigation overall reported the following: A small share of clonotypes was detected in both CD4 and CD8 compartments, with the overlap likely arising from convergent recombination. Because only a couple of donors were included in the study, the extent to which the findings can be generalized is limited. Computational filtering was required because FACS-sorted repertoires could contain abundant contaminating clonotypes from the bulk population. The secondary T-cell response was found to be weaker but faster than the primary response, with a peak reached on day 5 rather than on day 15. After the booster, most of the clones that had expanded following primary vaccination were detected again (approximately 95% of CD4 and roughly 88% of CD8), which suggests that memory was broadly maintained.

TCR cDNA was synthesized by 5'RACE template switching, which introduced a universal primer site and unique molecular identifiers. cDNA synthesis was primed from both the TCR alpha and TCR beta constant segments. Two PCR steps were used to amplify libraries, with sample barcodes and sequencing adapters being added in the second step. Sequencing of libraries was performed on Illumina HiSeq 2500 (2x100 bp) or NovaSeq (2x150 bp). The original methods were these. MIGEC was used to demultiplex reads and collapse the reads into UMI consensus sequences, and MiXCR was used for V(D)J alignment. Vaccine-responding clonotypes were defined with edgeR using replicate PBMC samples, requiring FDR below 0.01 and a log2 fold change above 5 up to day 15. CD4 or CD8 identity was assigned to each bulk clonotype according to whether the clonotype was present at higher abundance in the sequenced CD4 repertoire or the sequenced CD8 repertoire. TCRdb reprocessed the public reads (quality trimming at Q25 with fastp, clone calling with MiXCR) and kept in-frame beta chains. For every CDR3 protein sequence, its rows merge into one entry that carries the most common genes and DNA. The V and J calls and clone size come from TCRdb's table, not from the authors' own analysis. This sample gives roughly 250,000 distinct CDR3 sequences in total; 13% of them show up just once. The top ten clones comprise roughly 0.5% of the sample.

The treatment or condition label of this sample denotes: live attenuated yellow fever vaccine strain. A standard Ficoll-Paque protocol was used to isolate PBMCs from peripheral blood. Dynabeads CD4 and CD8 positive selection kits were used to isolate the CD4 and CD8 T-cell fractions. TriZol was used to extract RNA from bulk PBMCs, from CD4 and CD8 fractions, and from dextramer-positive and dextramer-negative fractions. On this clonotype itself: The clone's antigen remains unknown. Base qualities are missing; no much larger clone stands one base away.

The TCR sequence derives from a man in his thirties or forties who received the YFV17D yellow fever vaccine. The sequencing used CD4+ T cells sorted from PBMCs, collected 45 days after the yellow fever booster vaccination.

The CDR3 has the sequence CASGRRALYNEQFF. The nucleotide sequence is TGTGCCAGCGGCCGGCGGGCCCTTTACAATGAGCAGTTCTTC. This sequence uses TRBV7-2 and TRBJ2-1; possibly the D gene is TRBD2, per 5 matching bases. Trimming at the junction amounts to 8 bases on V and 4 bases on J, and the germline ends lie 15 bases apart. The CDR3, cysteine through phenylalanine, is 14 amino acids long. Only the CDR3 region is kept as DNA, spanning 42 bases read in frame from base 1. Based on the germline V gene, the CDR1 and CDR2 sequences are SGHTA and FQGNSA.